The entry below gives a single T cell receptor beta chain sequence along with its context. Germline V gene lookup returns CDR1 MRHNA and CDR2 SNTAGT. Trimming removed 7 bases from V and 0 bases from J; junction bases left unmatched: 1. The CDR3 has 13 residues. This entry belongs to a study of shared clonotypes between healthy human individuals. Assay used: immunoSEQ multiplex PCR; TCRdb lists only in-frame clones, some missing. The sample records about 2.3 million clones, around 93% being singletons. This chain connects TRBV6-4 to TRBJ1-1, with TRBD1 matching over 8 bases. Sequenced material: naive CD4+ T cells from PBMCs. The subset here: CD45RA+ positively selected. This receptor was identified in a man aged 18-30 years in good health. Some clones in this sample may be carry-over from other donors' samples. The CDR3 DNA reads TGTGCCAGCAAGGGACAGGTGAACACTGAAGCTTTCTTT. Its translation is CASKGQVNTEAFF.